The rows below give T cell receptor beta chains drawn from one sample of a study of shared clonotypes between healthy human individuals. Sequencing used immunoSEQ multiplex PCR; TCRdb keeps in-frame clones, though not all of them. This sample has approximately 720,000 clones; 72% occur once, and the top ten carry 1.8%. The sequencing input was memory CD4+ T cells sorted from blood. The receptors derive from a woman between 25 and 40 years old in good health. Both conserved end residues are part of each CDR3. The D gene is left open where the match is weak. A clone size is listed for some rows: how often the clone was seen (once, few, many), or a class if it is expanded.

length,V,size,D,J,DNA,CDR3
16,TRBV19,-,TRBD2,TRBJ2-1,TGTGCCAGTAGTCTGCTAGCGGGAGCCTCTTTGAATGAGCAGTTCTTC,CASSLLAGASLNEQFF
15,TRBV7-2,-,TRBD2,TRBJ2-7,TGTGCCAGCAGCTTAGGTCTAGCGGGCTCCTACGAGCAGTACTTC,CASSLGLAGSYEQYF
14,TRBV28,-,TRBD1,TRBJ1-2,TGTGCCAGCAGCTCAGGGGGGATCCGCTATGGCTACACCTTC,CASSSGGIRYGYTF
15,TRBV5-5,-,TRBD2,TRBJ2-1,TGTGCCAGCAGCACCGAACTAGCGGGAGGGCCGGGGCAGTTCTTC,CASSTELAGGPGQFF
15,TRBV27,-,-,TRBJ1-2,TGTGCCAGCAGTAACCTAGCGGGAGGGAACTATGGCTACACCTTC,CASSNLAGGNYGYTF
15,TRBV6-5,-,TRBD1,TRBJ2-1,TGTGCCAGCAGAACGGACAGGGAGGCCTACAATGAGCAGTTCTTC,CASRTDREAYNEQFF
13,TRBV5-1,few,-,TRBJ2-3,TGCGCCAGCCGGGGCGAAGGGGCAGATACGCAGTATTTT,CASRGEGADTQYF
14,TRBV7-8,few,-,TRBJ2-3,TGTGCCAGCAGCTTAAATCGCGGCACAGATACGCAGTATTTT,CASSLNRGTDTQYF
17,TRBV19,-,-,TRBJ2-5,TGTGCCAGTAGTCGCCGAGGAACTAGGAACCTCCAAGAGACCCAGTACTTC,CASSRRGTRNLQETQYF
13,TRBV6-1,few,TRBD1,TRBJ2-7,TGTGCCACAGAGGACAGGGAGGCCTACGAGCAGTACTTC,CATEDREAYEQYF
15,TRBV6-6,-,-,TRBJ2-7,TGTGCCAGCAGTTACACCGGGGGTCTAGGCTACGAGCAGTACTTC,CASSYTGGLGYEQYF
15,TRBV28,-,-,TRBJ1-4,TGTGCCAGCAGTTTATACGACAGCGATAATGAAAAACTGTTTTTT,CASSLYDSDNEKLFF
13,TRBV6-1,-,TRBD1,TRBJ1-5,TGTGCCAGCTGGGACAGCTCTTATCAGCCCCAGCATTTT,CASWDSSYQPQHF
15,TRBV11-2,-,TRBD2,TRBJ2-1,TGTGCCAGCAGCCCGGGACTAGCGGGAAACAATGAGCAGTTCTTC,CASSPGLAGNNEQFF
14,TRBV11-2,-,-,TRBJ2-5,TGTGCCAGCAGCTACGGACAGAGACAAGAGACCCAGTACTTC,CASSYGQRQETQYF
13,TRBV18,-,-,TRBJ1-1,TGTGCCAGCTCACCAGGAGGGAACACTGAAGCTTTCTTT,CASSPGGNTEAFF
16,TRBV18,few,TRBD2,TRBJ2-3,TGTGCCAGCTCACCACCGGCGGGAGGAAGCACAGATACGCAGTATTTT,CASSPPAGGSTDTQYF
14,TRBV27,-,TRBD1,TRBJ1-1,TGTGCCAGCAGTTTACAGGACAGGGTCACTGAAGCTTTCTTT,CASSLQDRVTEAFF
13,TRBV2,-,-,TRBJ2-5,TGTGCCAGCACCAGGACTCGTGAAGAGACCCAGTACTTC,CASTRTREETQYF
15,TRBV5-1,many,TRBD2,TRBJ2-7,TGCGCCAGCAGGGAGACTGGTAGCGGGAGGAACGAGCAGTACTTC,CASRETGSGRNEQYF
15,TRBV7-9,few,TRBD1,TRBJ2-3,TGTGCCAGCAGCTTAAGGCAGGGGGCGTCAGATACGCAGTATTTT,CASSLRQGASDTQYF
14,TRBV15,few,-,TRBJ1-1,TGTGCCACCAGCAGAGCGACTGTGAACACTGAAGCTTTCTTT,CATSRATVNTEAFF
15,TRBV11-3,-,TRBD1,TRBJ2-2,TGTGCCAGCAGCTTAAGGACAGGGGCAGCCGGGGAGCTGTTTTTT,CASSLRTGAAGELFF
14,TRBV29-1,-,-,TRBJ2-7,TGCAGCGTTGTTAAGTATGGACCCACGGGGGAGCAGTACTTC,CSVVKYGPTGEQYF
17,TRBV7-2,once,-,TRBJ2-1,TGTGCCAGCAGCTTATCCGGCAACGGGAGACCCTACAATGAGCAGTTCTTC,CASSLSGNGRPYNEQFF
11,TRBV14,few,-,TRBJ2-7,TGTGCCAGCAGCCAATTATACGAGCAGTACTTC,CASSQLYEQYF
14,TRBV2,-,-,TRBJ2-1,TGTGCCAGCAGTACCCAGAGCTCCTACAATGAGCAGTTCTTC,CASSTQSSYNEQFF
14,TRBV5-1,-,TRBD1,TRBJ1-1,TGCGCCAGCAGCTCTGGACAGGGCCTGACTGAAGCTTTCTTT,CASSSGQGLTEAFF
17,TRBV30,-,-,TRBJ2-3,TGTGCCTGGAACCCCATAACAACGTTGCAGTCCACAGATACGCAGTATTTT,CAWNPITTLQSTDTQYF
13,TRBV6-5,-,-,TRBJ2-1,TGTGCCAGCAGGCCAAGGATGAACAATGAGCAGTTCTTC,CASRPRMNNEQFF
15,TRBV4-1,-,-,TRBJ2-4,TGCGCCAGCAGCCAAGACCAGTTAGGGGGTAACATTCAGTACTTC,CASSQDQLGGNIQYF
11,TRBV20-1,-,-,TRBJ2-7,TGCAGTGCTACGGACCTTTACGAGCAGTACTTC,CSATDLYEQYF
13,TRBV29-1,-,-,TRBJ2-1,TGCAGCGTTGAAGACAGAAGATACAATGAGCAGTTCTTC,CSVEDRRYNEQFF
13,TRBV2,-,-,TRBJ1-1,TGTGCCAGTGATAGAAACATGAACACTGAAGCTTTCTTT,CASDRNMNTEAFF
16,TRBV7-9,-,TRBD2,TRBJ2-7,TGTGCCAGCAGCTCTAAAAGCGCGGGAGGCCCCTACGAGCAGTACTTC,CASSSKSAGGPYEQYF
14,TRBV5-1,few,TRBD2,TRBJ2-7,TGCGCCAGCAGCTTTGGGACTAGCGGTTTGGGGCAGTACTTC,CASSFGTSGLGQYF
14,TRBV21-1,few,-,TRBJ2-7,TGTGCCAGCACCCGTGCGAGCGGGAGCGGAGAGCAGTACTTC,CASTRASGSGEQYF
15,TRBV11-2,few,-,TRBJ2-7,TGTGCCAGCAGCTTAGATGTAGCGGATTCCTACGAGCAGTACTTC,CASSLDVADSYEQYF